Each of the 3 T cell receptor beta chains below was sequenced from the same sample in a study of cytomegalovirus exposure and HLA in healthy donors. The primer mix had 60 Vbeta and 13 Jbeta primers. Here immunoSEQ multiplex PCR was the method, and the copy in TCRdb shows in-frame clones only, minus some. The sample contains roughly 140,000 clones, approximately 68% of which appear only once. Input material: PBMCs. All receptors come from a man aged 55 to 69 in good health and CMV-seronegative.

This clone occurred a few times. The gene calls are TRBV19 and TRBJ2-3; 8 bases align to TRBD1. CDR1 is LNHDA, CDR2 SQIVND, per germline (reference sequence). V lost 7 bases, J lost 1 base, and 4 bases stayed unmatched. The CDR3 spans 14 residues. CDR3: CASKKQGGTDTQYF. The CDR3 nucleotides are TGTGCCAGTAAAAAACAGGGGGGCACAGATACGCAGTATTTT.

The V gene is TRBV10-2, the J gene TRBJ2-5; 8 bases align to TRBD1. The better agreement between TRBJ2-7 and the DNA end casts doubt on the J call. Germline CDR1 and CDR2: WSHSY and SAAADI. The CDR3 is 12 amino acids. CDR3 DNA: TGCGCCGCTCAGGGGGCTCCCTACGAGCAGTACTTC. Protein sequence: CAAQGAPYEQYF.

This rearrangement joins TRBV5-1 to TRBJ2-4; TRBD2 agrees at 7 bases. CDR1 is SGHRS, CDR2 YFSETQ, per germline. Trimming removed 0 bases from V and 2 bases from J; junction bases left unmatched: 8. The CDR3 length is 17 residues. The chain's CDR3 is CASSLGWGGTTKNIQYF. DNA for the CDR3: TGCGCCAGCAGCTTGGGGTGGGGGGGAACCACCAAAAACATTCAGTACTTC.